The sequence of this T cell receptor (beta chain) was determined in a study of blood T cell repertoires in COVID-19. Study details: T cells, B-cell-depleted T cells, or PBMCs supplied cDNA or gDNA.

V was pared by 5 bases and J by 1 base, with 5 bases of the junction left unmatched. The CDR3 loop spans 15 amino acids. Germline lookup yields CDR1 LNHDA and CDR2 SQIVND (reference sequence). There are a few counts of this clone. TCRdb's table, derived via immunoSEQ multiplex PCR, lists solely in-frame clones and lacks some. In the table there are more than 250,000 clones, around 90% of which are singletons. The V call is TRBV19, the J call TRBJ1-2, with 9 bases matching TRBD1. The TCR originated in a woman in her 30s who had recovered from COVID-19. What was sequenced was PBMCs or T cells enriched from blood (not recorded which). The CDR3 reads CASSWGQGYNYGYTF. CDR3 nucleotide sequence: TGTGCCAGTAGTTGGGGACAGGGTTATAACTATGGCTACACCTTC. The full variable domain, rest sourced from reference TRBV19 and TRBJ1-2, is DGGITQSPKYLFRKEGQNVTLSCEQNLNHDAMYWYRQDPGQGLRLIYYSQIVNDFQKGDIAEGYSVSREKKESFPLTVTSAQKNPTAFYLCASSWGQGYNYGYTFGSGTRLTVV.